This T cell receptor beta chain was sequenced during a study of regulatory T cells in long-lasting Graves disease (dated by TCRdb to about 2021). For the wider study: In the newly diagnosed Graves' disease group, patients had been taking antithyroid drugs for less than 3 months. Peripheral blood TCR sequencing and RNA sequencing compared persistent Graves' disease patients with newly diagnosed Graves' disease patients. The study was conducted in China and was registered as a clinical trial. A total of around 35 samples underwent TCR sequencing, from roughly 13 patients with persistent Graves' disease and some 20 patients with newly diagnosed Graves' disease.

This specimen's time point label, per the study, means: newly diagnosed GD, antithyroid drugs for less than 3 months. For both TCR sequencing and RNA sequencing, RNA was extracted from PBMCs in TRIzol. Graves' disease was diagnosed according to American Thyroid Association guidelines. Patients were recruited from an endocrinology department in Xi'an, China. Each patient gave roughly 10 milliliters of peripheral blood, collected in an EDTA anticoagulant tube. Ficoll Paque Plus density gradient separation was used to isolate PBMCs, and no further T cell sorting was done. An Agilent 2100 Bioanalyzer and agarose gel were used to check RNA quality, while a NanoDrop 2000 measured RNA concentration. Libraries were built with multiplex PCR. Instrument on record: Illumina HiSeq 4000. iRepertoire HTBI primers and Arm-PCR amplification of CDR3 regions were used to construct TCR beta libraries. Gel purification was performed on PCR products prior to sequencing. The authors' pipeline ran thus. Across samples, approximately 68 TRBV and 13 to 15 TRBJ segments were identified and used for gene usage analysis of CDR3 amino acid clonotypes. Filtered high-quality paired reads were merged into contigs using COPE and FqMerger. BLAST was used to align contigs to IMGT TRBV, TRBD and TRBJ reference genes, and CDR3 was defined according to IMGT. Any clonotype with a frequency above 0.1% was counted as a highly expanded clone. Shannon entropy served as the measure of repertoire diversity, while the Gini coefficient captured V-J evenness. Clonotypes shared by more than one individual were considered public. Using fastp at Q25 and MiXCR, TCRdb reprocessed the public reads and kept productive beta chains. Under each unique CDR3 protein, matching rows form one entry showing the most common genes and DNA. The V and J calls follow TCRdb's processing rather than the paper's. This sample has 530,000 or so distinct CDR3 sequences in its table, and about 16% of those were observed once. The ten biggest clones cover 9.5% to 15% of the sample.

From cysteine to phenylalanine, the CDR3 is 13 amino acids long. Just CDR3 DNA is preserved here, 39 bases in frame from base 1. V is cut back by 8 bases and J by 2 bases, with 5 bases in the junction unmatched. The germline V gene sets CDR1 to MDHEN and CDR2 to SYDVKM. General study outcomes and caveats: Patients with persistent disease shared more public clonotypes (fewer than 3,000) than newly diagnosed patients did (about 970). Because the primary lesion, thyroid tissue, could not be accessed, the study looked at peripheral blood alone. Persistent disease showed preferential use of TRBV28, TRBJ1-2 and TRBJ2-5, whereas newly diagnosed disease favored TRBV20-1 and TRBJ2-1. The authors noted that the small sample size was a limitation that may lower accuracy. Only the TCR beta chain was sequenced and analyzed. Persistent Graves' disease patients showed lower TCR Shannon entropy and fewer highly expanded clones than newly diagnosed patients, suggesting clonal expansion.

This clonotype appeared many times. This clone's antigen is unknown. No much larger clone exists at a distance of one base, and base qualities are not known. These same records also appear under a second study, on T cells in Graves' hyperthyroidism and ophthalmopathy. The second study's paper adds: A patient counted as having stable Graves' hyperthyroidism if no progression to ophthalmopathy occurred over 18 months of follow-up. Hyperthyroidism patients were newly diagnosed, had a disease duration of under 2 months, and were aged 18 to 65 years. Patients with uncontrolled infections, other autoimmune diseases, pregnancy or lactation were excluded. Clinical symptoms, serum thyroxine and TRAb, thyroid ultrasound, and orbital computed tomography formed the basis for the diagnoses. The TCR CDR3 was subjected to a first round of RT-PCR using the HTBI primer set and the Qiagen OneStep RT-PCR kit. Blood samples also contained most of the expanded thyroid clonotypes (frequency above 0.001), which suggests that blood repertoires may reflect thyroid immune responses. A 13 V-J signature model separated ophthalmopathy from stable hyperthyroidism, with about 90% sensitivity and about 81% specificity in cross-validation and 80%/75% in testing. In validation, the model predicted progression to ophthalmopathy a median of approximately 6.6 months before onset, with about 71% sensitivity and about 72% specificity. To identify distinguishing TCR V-J signatures, a discovery cohort of about a hundred patients was used, comprising 40 to 45 with Graves' ophthalmopathy and 57 with stable Graves' hyperthyroidism. Whether ophthalmopathy could be predicted prospectively was tested in an independent validation cohort made up of roughly 20 hyperthyroidism patients plus 17 patients who later progressed to ophthalmopathy. For training and testing, the 80 to 100 patients in the discovery cohort were randomly divided in a 7:3 ratio. In addition, the study compared T-cell repertoires in thyroid tissue and in blood from over 5 Graves' hyperthyroidism patients. After sampling, hyperthyroidism patients received methimazole starting at 30 mg daily, and ophthalmopathy patients received high-dose intravenous methylprednisolone. Libraries were constructed in a second round of multiplex PCR, after which size selection and purification were performed. Libraries were sequenced paired-end with 100 bp reads on an Illumina HiSeq2000. SOAPnuke was used to process the raw data, throwing out any read that contained adapters or uncalled bases, had a mean Phred below 15, or lacked an exact constant-primer or identifier match. High-quality paired reads were merged with COPE v1.2.5, and unique nucleotide sequences were defined as clonotypes. MiTCR v1.1 was used to align clonotypes to the IMGT TRBV, TRBD and TRBJ reference segments. Analysis was restricted to V-J combinations with a frequency above 0.0001, which covered 99.2% of repertoires. The TCS score was defined as the ratio of F50 (clonal expansion) to E x V (chaos), calculated using BLOSUM62-based TCRdist between CDR3 peptides within each V-J. Welch's t-statistics and random forest reduced roughly 530 V-J features to 13, which were used in a naive Bayes classifier (R e1071). No statistical method was used to fix the sample size in advance, and group allocation was not hidden from the investigators. The paper describes TCR Vbeta CDR3 sequencing of around 140 peripheral blood samples, made up of 43 ophthalmopathy patients, roughly 75 hyperthyroidism patients and around 17 progressor patients.

This receptor was obtained from a man aged 18 to 29 with Graves disease. Donor details come from another sample of the same person, matched by shared clones. The chain is encoded by TRBV28 joined to TRBJ2-7, and 8 junctional nucleotides match TRBD2. Material: peripheral blood mononuclear cells (PBMCs), obtained at new diagnosis, from a patient treated with antithyroid drugs. This receptor has the CDR3 CASGAGGPYEQYF. The DNA sequence follows: TGTGCCAGCGGGGCGGGAGGACCCTACGAGCAGTACTTC.